This is a list of T cell receptor beta chains from one sample in a study of blood T cell repertoires in COVID-19. Clones were read by immunoSEQ multiplex PCR, and TCRdb kept only the in-frame ones, dropping some. The sample consists of approximately 220,000 clones, around 90% of them appearing once. Sample: PBMCs or T cells enriched from blood (not recorded which). The receptors shown here come from a woman aged 25 to 39 with acute COVID-19. CDR3s include the opening cysteine and the closing phenylalanine or tryptophan. The order of the fields is J gene, clone size, V gene, D gene, CDR3 protein, CDR3 DNA. A D gene is named only where the DNA matches it firmly. Not all rows give a size; the values are once, few, many and, for expanded clones, a class.

J gene: TRBJ1-2; clone size: -; V gene: TRBV30; D gene: TRBD1; CDR3 protein: CAWSEGASYGYTF; CDR3 DNA: TGTGCCTGGAGTGAGGGGGCTTCCTATGGCTACACCTTC
J gene: TRBJ2-1; clone size: few; V gene: TRBV18; D gene: TRBD1; CDR3 protein: CASSPRTGPYNEQFF; CDR3 DNA: TGTGCCAGCTCACCAAGGACAGGGCCCTACAATGAGCAGTTCTTC
J gene: TRBJ2-7; clone size: -; V gene: TRBV9; D gene: -; CDR3 protein: CASSTGSTSYEQYF; CDR3 DNA: TGTGCCAGCAGTACAGGGTCTACCTCCTACGAGCAGTACTTC
J gene: TRBJ2-5; clone size: -; V gene: TRBV5-1; D gene: TRBD2; CDR3 protein: CASSSLLAGGGETQYF; CDR3 DNA: TGCGCCAGCAGCTCGCTACTAGCGGGGGGCGGGGAGACCCAGTACTTC
J gene: TRBJ2-5; clone size: once; V gene: TRBV27; D gene: -; CDR3 protein: CASSLSALKETQYF; CDR3 DNA: TGTGCCAGCAGTTTATCGGCCCTCAAGGAGACCCAGTACTTC
J gene: TRBJ2-1; clone size: -; V gene: TRBV11-2; D gene: -; CDR3 protein: CASSLGRDNEQFF; CDR3 DNA: TGTGCCAGCAGCTTAGGCAGGGACAATGAGCAGTTCTTC
J gene: TRBJ2-5; clone size: -; V gene: TRBV14; D gene: -; CDR3 protein: CASSPSQETQYF; CDR3 DNA: TGTGCCAGCAGCCCATCCCAAGAGACCCAGTACTTC
J gene: TRBJ2-2; clone size: once; V gene: TRBV5-1; D gene: TRBD1; CDR3 protein: CASSSGGRTGELFF; CDR3 DNA: TGCGCCAGCAGCTCAGGGGGTCGTACCGGGGAGCTGTTTTTT
J gene: TRBJ1-1; clone size: -; V gene: TRBV18; D gene: TRBD1; CDR3 protein: CASSPPSTGQNTEAFF; CDR3 DNA: TGTGCCAGCTCACCACCGTCGACAGGGCAAAACACTGAAGCTTTCTTT
J gene: TRBJ2-1; clone size: -; V gene: TRBV6-5; D gene: TRBD2; CDR3 protein: CASTPGGGGDEQFF; CDR3 DNA: TGTGCCAGCACCCCCGGGGGGGGAGGGGATGAGCAGTTCTTC
J gene: TRBJ2-5; clone size: -; V gene: TRBV11-2; D gene: TRBD2; CDR3 protein: CASSLGSGGAGETQYF; CDR3 DNA: TGTGCCAGCAGCTTAGGTAGCGGGGGGGCGGGAGAGACCCAGTACTTC
J gene: TRBJ2-2; clone size: -; V gene: TRBV6-6; D gene: -; CDR3 protein: CASNFHLNTGELFF; CDR3 DNA: TGTGCCAGCAACTTTCACTTGAACACCGGGGAGCTGTTTTTT
J gene: TRBJ1-2; clone size: -; V gene: TRBV4-3; D gene: -; CDR3 protein: CASSLSATGASNYGYTF; CDR3 DNA: TGCGCCAGCAGCCTTTCAGCGACTGGGGCATCTAACTATGGCTACACCTTC
J gene: TRBJ1-1; clone size: -; V gene: TRBV6-5; D gene: TRBD1; CDR3 protein: CASSHRGWGTEAFF; CDR3 DNA: TGTGCCAGCAGCCACAGGGGATGGGGCACTGAAGCTTTCTTT
J gene: TRBJ1-6; clone size: -; V gene: TRBV7-9; D gene: TRBD1; CDR3 protein: CASSTNRGGNSPLHF; CDR3 DNA: TGTGCCAGCAGCACCAACAGGGGAGGAAATTCACCCCTCCACTTT
J gene: TRBJ1-5; clone size: -; V gene: TRBV7-9; D gene: TRBD1; CDR3 protein: CASSRGQGYQPQHF; CDR3 DNA: TGTGCCAGCAGCCGAGGACAGGGGTACCAGCCCCAGCATTTT
J gene: TRBJ1-2; clone size: once; V gene: TRBV25-1; D gene: -; CDR3 protein: CASSGSTGYGYTF; CDR3 DNA: TGTGCCAGCAGTGGATCGACTGGTTATGGCTACACCTTC
J gene: TRBJ1-4; clone size: -; V gene: TRBV6-5; D gene: TRBD1; CDR3 protein: CATTLDAGGEKLFF; CDR3 DNA: TGTGCCACCACCCTCGATGCAGGGGGGGAAAAACTGTTTTTT
J gene: TRBJ1-2; clone size: -; V gene: TRBV5-4; D gene: TRBD1; CDR3 protein: CASSLGTGLGQNGYTF; CDR3 DNA: TGTGCCAGCAGCTTGGGGACAGGTCTAGGGCAGAATGGCTACACCTTC
J gene: TRBJ1-5; clone size: -; V gene: TRBV19; D gene: TRBD1; CDR3 protein: CASSIVSDRGNQPQHF; CDR3 DNA: TGTGCCAGTAGTATAGTCTCAGACAGGGGTAATCAGCCCCAGCATTTT
J gene: TRBJ1-4; clone size: -; V gene: TRBV5-1; D gene: TRBD1; CDR3 protein: CASFEGTGPNEKLFF; CDR3 DNA: TGCGCCAGCTTCGAAGGGACAGGACCTAATGAAAAACTGTTTTTT
J gene: TRBJ1-2; clone size: few; V gene: TRBV12-3/TRBV12-4; D gene: -; CDR3 protein: CASTHGSYGYTF; CDR3 DNA: TGTGCCAGCACCCACGGGAGCTATGGCTACACCTTC
J gene: TRBJ1-5; clone size: -; V gene: TRBV5-8; D gene: TRBD1; CDR3 protein: CASSPDREAWQPQHF; CDR3 DNA: TGTGCCAGCAGTCCCGACAGGGAGGCTTGGCAGCCCCAGCATTTT
J gene: TRBJ2-7; clone size: -; V gene: TRBV3-1/TRBV3-2; D gene: -; CDR3 protein: CASSQAPGGYEQYF; CDR3 DNA: TGTGCCAGCAGCCAAGCCCCCGGCGGCTACGAGCAGTACTTC
J gene: TRBJ1-3; clone size: -; V gene: TRBV4-1; D gene: TRBD1; CDR3 protein: CASSLLTGEAGNTIYF; CDR3 DNA: TGCGCCAGCAGCCTCCTCACAGGGGAGGCTGGAAACACCATATATTTT
J gene: TRBJ1-2; clone size: -; V gene: TRBV19; D gene: -; CDR3 protein: CASTPPGVTNYGYTF; CDR3 DNA: TGTGCCAGTACCCCTCCGGGGGTCACTAACTATGGCTACACCTTC
J gene: TRBJ1-1; clone size: -; V gene: TRBV4-1; D gene: -; CDR3 protein: CASSQVTKPMNTEAFF; CDR3 DNA: TGCGCCAGCAGCCAAGTAACAAAACCCATGAACACTGAAGCTTTCTTT
J gene: TRBJ2-2; clone size: -; V gene: TRBV27; D gene: -; CDR3 protein: CATKRGGVRGALFF; CDR3 DNA: TGTGCCACCAAACGCGGGGGCGTGCGGGGTGCGCTGTTTTTT
J gene: TRBJ2-7; clone size: -; V gene: TRBV27; D gene: TRBD1; CDR3 protein: CASSLGQGATYEQYF; CDR3 DNA: TGTGCCAGCAGTTTGGGACAGGGGGCTACCTACGAGCAGTACTTC
J gene: TRBJ1-1; clone size: -; V gene: TRBV11-2; D gene: -; CDR3 protein: CASSLVPGHLNTEAFF; CDR3 DNA: TGTGCCAGCAGCTTAGTACCGGGACACCTGAACACTGAAGCTTTCTTT
J gene: TRBJ1-2; clone size: -; V gene: TRBV30; D gene: -; CDR3 protein: CAWSNDGSSNYGYTF; CDR3 DNA: TGTGCCTGGAGTAATGATGGCAGTTCTAACTATGGCTACACCTTC
J gene: TRBJ2-7; clone size: -; V gene: TRBV11-2; D gene: -; CDR3 protein: CASNALRTSYEQYF; CDR3 DNA: TGTGCCAGCAACGCTCTGCGGACATCGTACGAGCAGTACTTC
J gene: TRBJ2-1; clone size: -; V gene: TRBV4-2; D gene: -; CDR3 protein: CASSQASRDEQFF; CDR3 DNA: TGTGCCAGCAGCCAGGCCTCACGGGATGAGCAGTTCTTC
J gene: TRBJ2-7; clone size: -; V gene: TRBV4-1; D gene: -; CDR3 protein: CASSPTLVGGPEQYF; CDR3 DNA: TGCGCCAGCAGCCCCACCCTGGTCGGGGGGCCCGAGCAGTACTTC
J gene: TRBJ1-1; clone size: -; V gene: TRBV27; D gene: TRBD1; CDR3 protein: CASALWDRAEAFF; CDR3 DNA: TGTGCCAGCGCCCTTTGGGACAGAGCTGAAGCTTTCTTT
J gene: TRBJ2-7; clone size: -; V gene: TRBV29-1; D gene: -; CDR3 protein: CSVETSGPYYEQYF; CDR3 DNA: TGCAGCGTTGAAACGAGCGGGCCTTACTACGAGCAGTACTTC
J gene: TRBJ1-1; clone size: -; V gene: TRBV6-5; D gene: -; CDR3 protein: CASRISEITEAFF; CDR3 DNA: TGTGCCAGCCGCATATCGGAGATCACTGAAGCTTTCTTT
J gene: TRBJ1-1; clone size: -; V gene: TRBV4-3; D gene: -; CDR3 protein: CASSQDRVENTEAFF; CDR3 DNA: TGCGCCAGCAGCCAAGACAGGGTGGAGAACACTGAAGCTTTCTTT
J gene: TRBJ2-5; clone size: -; V gene: TRBV11-2; D gene: TRBD2; CDR3 protein: CASSKAGRRETQYF; CDR3 DNA: TGTGCCAGCAGCAAAGCGGGACGTCGTGAGACCCAGTACTTC
J gene: TRBJ1-3; clone size: once; V gene: TRBV9; D gene: -; CDR3 protein: CASSVGGGGNTIYF; CDR3 DNA: TGTGCCAGCAGCGTAGGGGGAGGTGGAAACACCATATATTTT
J gene: TRBJ1-1; clone size: -; V gene: TRBV12-3/TRBV12-4; D gene: -; CDR3 protein: CASYRIGGTEAFF; CDR3 DNA: TGTGCCAGCTACCGGATTGGGGGGACTGAAGCTTTCTTT
J gene: TRBJ2-1; clone size: once; V gene: TRBV3-1/TRBV3-2; D gene: TRBD2; CDR3 protein: CASSQSVTSGGRGEQFF; CDR3 DNA: TGTGCCAGCAGCCAAAGCGTCACTAGCGGGGGGCGGGGTGAGCAGTTCTTC
J gene: TRBJ2-1; clone size: -; V gene: TRBV5-4; D gene: -; CDR3 protein: CASSLPSSDEQFF; CDR3 DNA: TGTGCCAGCAGCTTGCCGTCTAGCGATGAGCAGTTCTTC
J gene: TRBJ2-1; clone size: once; V gene: TRBV12-3/TRBV12-4; D gene: -; CDR3 protein: CASSLRGEQFF; CDR3 DNA: TGTGCCAGCAGTTTAAGAGGTGAGCAGTTCTTC
J gene: TRBJ1-1; clone size: -; V gene: TRBV6-5; D gene: TRBD1; CDR3 protein: CASRPRGRGAEAFF; CDR3 DNA: TGTGCCAGCAGACCTAGGGGGCGGGGGGCTGAAGCTTTCTTT
J gene: TRBJ2-7; clone size: -; V gene: TRBV6-5; D gene: TRBD1; CDR3 protein: CASSQLQGYEQYF; CDR3 DNA: TGTGCCAGCAGTCAGTTACAGGGGTACGAGCAGTACTTC
J gene: TRBJ1-4; clone size: once; V gene: TRBV14; D gene: TRBD1; CDR3 protein: CASSLFGTGDEKLFF; CDR3 DNA: TGTGCCAGCAGCCTGTTCGGGACAGGGGACGAAAAACTGTTTTTT
J gene: TRBJ2-2; clone size: -; V gene: TRBV4-1; D gene: -; CDR3 protein: CASSQDPEDFGELFF; CDR3 DNA: TGCGCCAGCAGCCAAGATCCCGAGGACTTCGGGGAGCTGTTTTTT
J gene: TRBJ2-7; clone size: -; V gene: TRBV3-1/TRBV3-2; D gene: TRBD2; CDR3 protein: CASSRGGRLYEQYF; CDR3 DNA: TGTGCCAGCAGCCGGGGAGGGAGACTGTACGAGCAGTACTTC
J gene: TRBJ1-2; clone size: few; V gene: TRBV6-4; D gene: TRBD1; CDR3 protein: CASSIAPDRASSGYTF; CDR3 DNA: TGTGCCAGCAGCATAGCCCCTGACAGGGCCTCCAGTGGCTACACCTTC
J gene: TRBJ1-6; clone size: -; V gene: TRBV10-3; D gene: TRBD1; CDR3 protein: CAISESTGSFSPLHF; CDR3 DNA: TGTGCCATCAGTGAGTCGACAGGGTCGTTTTCACCCCTCCACTTT
J gene: TRBJ2-1; clone size: few; V gene: TRBV7-7; D gene: TRBD2; CDR3 protein: CASSPGLAGVNEQFF; CDR3 DNA: TGTGCTAGCAGCCCTGGACTAGCGGGGGTGAATGAGCAGTTCTTC
J gene: TRBJ1-2; clone size: -; V gene: TRBV6-5; D gene: TRBD1; CDR3 protein: CASSYFRQGLRYGYTF; CDR3 DNA: TGTGCCAGCAGTTACTTCCGACAGGGCCTTCGCTATGGCTACACCTTC
J gene: TRBJ2-7; clone size: -; V gene: TRBV7-9; D gene: TRBD1; CDR3 protein: CASSLLAGGLEQYF; CDR3 DNA: TGTGCCAGCAGCTTACTAGCAGGGGGCCTCGAGCAGTACTTC